A single sample gave rise to the 5 T cell receptor beta chains below, sequenced in a study of lung T cells in sarcoidosis with Löfgren's syndrome. TCRdb processed the reads anew with MiXCR; each CDR3 protein has one entry. The table has roughly 63,000 distinct CDR3 sequences, over 20% seen once. What was sequenced was CD4+ T cells from PBMCs. These receptor sequences come from a human donor with sarcoidosis (Löfgren's syndrome or another form), or a control subject (not recorded which).

Concerning this clonotype itself: One base away lies a much larger clone, so this may be a sequencing read error. This chain links TRBV28 with TRBJ1-1, with 7 nucleotides matching TRBD1. This CDR3 is 14 amino acids long. Germline CDR1 is MDHEN and CDR2 is SYDVKM. The CDR3 region is CASSSGTANTEASF. In DNA, the CDR3 is TGTGCCAGCAGTTCCGGGACAGCTAACACTGAAGCTTCCTTT.

This clonotype was detected ten times or more. The gene calls are TRBV10-3 and TRBJ2-7; D is ambiguous. This CDR3 region has 13 residues. The germline gives CDR1 ENHRY, CDR2 SYGVKD. The germline V and J ends were trimmed by 4 bases and 0 bases, with 7 bases remaining between them. This chain's CDR3 is CAISGASSYEQYV. CDR3 DNA: TGTGCCATCAGTGGTGCCAGCTCCTACGAGCAGTACGTC.

This chain uses TRBV11-2 with TRBJ2-5, with TRBD1 matching 8 bases. Germline V gene lookup returns CDR1 SGHAT and CDR2 FQNNGV. V lost 1 base and J lost 3; bases outside the gene matches: 1. This CDR3 spans 14 amino acids. CDR3 DNA: TGTGCCAGCAGCTTAGTGACAGGGGAAGAGACCCAGTACTTC. Protein product: CASSLVTGEETQYF. Together with reference TRBV11-2 and TRBJ2-5, the CDR3 gives the full variable domain: EAGVAQSPRYKIIEKRQSVAFWCNPISGHATLYWYQQILGQGPKLLIQFQNNGVVDDSQLPKDRFSAERLKGVDSTLKIQPAKLEDSAVYLCASSLVTGEETQYFGPGTRLLVL.

This clonotype was observed many times. The chain links TRBV7-2 to TRBJ1-1, with D uncertain. Deletions cut 5 bases from V and 4 bases from J, with 11 bases between. Germline CDR1 is SGHTA and CDR2 is FQGNSA. The CDR3 is 13 amino acids. DNA of the CDR3: TGTGCCAGCAGCCCCCCGCGGTCCACTGAAGCTTTCTTT. Translating it yields CASSPPRSTEAFF.

This clonotype was detected ten times or more. This rearrangement joins TRBV6-1 to TRBJ1-5; the match to TRBD1 covers 7 bases. The CDR3 runs to 14 residues. Germline loops: CDR1 MNHNS, CDR2 SASEGT. Trimming at V came to 7 bases and at J to 6 bases, leaving 9 bases not matched to a gene. The CDR3 here is CASTKDRAGQPQHF. The DNA for the CDR3 is TGTGCCAGCACCAAAGACAGGGCCGGTCAGCCCCAGCATTTT.